Listed below are T cell receptor beta chains from one sample, sequenced in a study of post-analysis software for immune sequencing data. One entry per CDR3 protein, called by TCRdb with MiXCR from the PCR reads. The table includes around 770,000 distinct CDR3 sequences, under 60% detected once. The sample comprised blood. The receptors derive from a girl between 10 and 17 years old with multiple sclerosis. The CDR3 runs from the conserved cysteine through the conserved F or W. The D gene is left open where the match is weak.

d_gene: .
v_gene: TRBV24-1
CDR3aa: CATSDPQRRETQYF

d_gene: .
v_gene: TRBV6-5
CDR3aa: CASRRGTYEQYF

d_gene: .
v_gene: TRBV6-1
CDR3aa: CATEWEGELFF

d_gene: .
v_gene: TRBV28
CDR3aa: CASSSLAETQYF

d_gene: .
v_gene: TRBV27
CDR3aa: CASSPRTDSYAQYF

d_gene: .
v_gene: TRBV7-4
CDR3aa: CASSLEGPISTYEQYF

d_gene: .
v_gene: TRBV5-1
CDR3aa: CASSWGTNYEQYF

d_gene: .
v_gene: TRBV7-9
CDR3aa: CASPESGANVLTF

d_gene: .
v_gene: TRBV6-5
CDR3aa: CASSVTGFDGYTF

d_gene: TRBD2
v_gene: TRBV6-5
CDR3aa: CASSYGGSPSEQYF

d_gene: .
v_gene: TRBV20-1
CDR3aa: CSARDLYRQGLTDTQYF

d_gene: .
v_gene: TRBV6-6
CDR3aa: CASRPAQHPNENEQFF

d_gene: .
v_gene: TRBV29-1
CDR3aa: CSVPGPDTDTQYF

d_gene: TRBD1
v_gene: TRBV3-1
CDR3aa: CASSPGTGGGYTF

d_gene: TRBD2
v_gene: TRBV6-6
CDR3aa: CATIAYRSGGTDTQYF

d_gene: .
v_gene: TRBV11-2
CDR3aa: CASSLGRTSEAFF

d_gene: .
v_gene: TRBV15
CDR3aa: CATSRDPGGVQGPDTQYF

d_gene: TRBD2
v_gene: TRBV25-1
CDR3aa: CASSARLAGADTQYF

d_gene: TRBD2
v_gene: TRBV20-1
CDR3aa: CSARGTSAIYEQYF

d_gene: .
v_gene: TRBV2
CDR3aa: CASKDRLGQADTQYF

d_gene: .
v_gene: TRBV7-9
CDR3aa: CASSQTDGYTF

d_gene: TRBD2
v_gene: TRBV7-2
CDR3aa: CASSPLKRLAGRSDEQYF

d_gene: .
v_gene: TRBV6-5
CDR3aa: CASSYSQGTLGYTF

d_gene: .
v_gene: TRBV20-1
CDR3aa: CRTAGMSYNEQFF

d_gene: .
v_gene: TRBV19
CDR3aa: CASSGNEGVGGYTF

d_gene: TRBD1
v_gene: TRBV10-3
CDR3aa: CATWTGPNNEQFF

d_gene: .
v_gene: TRBV24-1
CDR3aa: CATSDGRVRSGANVLTF

d_gene: .
v_gene: TRBV3-1
CDR3aa: CASSLRDNRETQYF

d_gene: .
v_gene: TRBV15
CDR3aa: CATSSTVYEGYTF

d_gene: TRBD1
v_gene: TRBV12-5
CDR3aa: CASGLGQLPTTFLGEQYF

d_gene: .
v_gene: TRBV18
CDR3aa: CASSPSTNYGYTF

d_gene: TRBD1
v_gene: TRBV6-5
CDR3aa: CASKRTGSGQEFF

d_gene: .
v_gene: TRBV20-1
CDR3aa: CSASRDTPYEQYF

d_gene: TRBD1
v_gene: TRBV12-3/TRBV12-4
CDR3aa: CASSFSTGHSYEQYF

d_gene: .
v_gene: TRBV28
CDR3aa: CASTPPTGYSYEQYF

d_gene: .
v_gene: TRBV11-1
CDR3aa: CASSRPGVSYNEQFF

d_gene: .
v_gene: TRBV3-1
CDR3aa: CASSQGSSGTSEKLFF

d_gene: TRBD2
v_gene: TRBV7-3
CDR3aa: CASSISGTGYEQYF

d_gene: .
v_gene: TRBV6-1
CDR3aa: CASSERGFGTEAFF

d_gene: .
v_gene: TRBV14
CDR3aa: CASSHSKEVNNEQFF

d_gene: .
v_gene: TRBV28
CDR3aa: CASSTPGRETQYF

d_gene: .
v_gene: TRBV20-1
CDR3aa: CSAIRGANVLTF

d_gene: .
v_gene: TRBV25-1
CDR3aa: CASSSTVNQPQHF

d_gene: TRBD1
v_gene: TRBV5-1
CDR3aa: CASSLTGPGGGKTISGNTIYF

d_gene: TRBD1
v_gene: TRBV6-1
CDR3aa: CASSEGGTVSRAFF

d_gene: TRBD1
v_gene: TRBV19
CDR3aa: CASSIERQGQETQYF

d_gene: .
v_gene: TRBV20-1
CDR3aa: CSAPAGDQPQHF

d_gene: TRBD1
v_gene: TRBV9
CDR3aa: CASSVLSGQGFGEQFF

d_gene: .
v_gene: TRBV6-5
CDR3aa: CASRPRDQSPNEQYF

d_gene: .
v_gene: TRBV20-1
CDR3aa: CSARADSNQPQHF

d_gene: .
v_gene: TRBV7-9
CDR3aa: CASSLVGVITGELFF

d_gene: TRBD2
v_gene: TRBV11-2
CDR3aa: CASSSRTSGSPDTQYF

d_gene: .
v_gene: TRBV7-9
CDR3aa: CASSFTDTEAFF

d_gene: TRBD1
v_gene: TRBV20-1
CDR3aa: CSARDSRSFSGGYSRNYGYTF